This T cell receptor (beta chain) originates from a study of blood T cell repertoires in COVID-19. Study-level information: T cells, B-cell-depleted T cells, or PBMCs supplied cDNA or gDNA.

Participants spanned ages about 18 to 100 years and resided in 20 to 30 US areas. Each participant's cohort was designated according to participant-reported clinical history. Germline-derived CDR1 and CDR2 are SGHTA and FQGNSA. This CDR3 is built from 15 residues. V was clipped by 5 bases and J by 1 base; unmatched bases: 4. Here immunoSEQ multiplex PCR was the method, and the copy in TCRdb shows in-frame clones only, minus some. The repertoire has 270,000 or so clones, roughly 93% of them found once; the top ten carry 2.3%. This TCR was sampled from a woman aged 40-49 years with acute COVID-19. The sample was PBMCs or T cells enriched from blood (not recorded which). The chain couples TRBV7-2 to TRBJ2-3, with 9 bases aligning to TRBD2. CDR3 nucleotides: TGTGCCAGCAGCCGCGGGGGGGCCCGCACAGATACGCAGTATTTT. Translating it yields CASSRGGARTDTQYF.